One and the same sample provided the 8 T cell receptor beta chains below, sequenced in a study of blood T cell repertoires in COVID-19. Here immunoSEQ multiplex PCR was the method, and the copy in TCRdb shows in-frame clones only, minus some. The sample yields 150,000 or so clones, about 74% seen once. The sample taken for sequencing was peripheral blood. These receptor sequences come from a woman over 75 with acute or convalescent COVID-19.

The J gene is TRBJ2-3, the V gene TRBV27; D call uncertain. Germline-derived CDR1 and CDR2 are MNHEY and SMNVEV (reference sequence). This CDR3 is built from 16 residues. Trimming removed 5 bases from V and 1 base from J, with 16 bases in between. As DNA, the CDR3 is TGTGCCAGCAGTCCATTCCGGTTTCGGGGCACAGATACGCAGTATTTT. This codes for CASSPFRFRGTDTQYF.

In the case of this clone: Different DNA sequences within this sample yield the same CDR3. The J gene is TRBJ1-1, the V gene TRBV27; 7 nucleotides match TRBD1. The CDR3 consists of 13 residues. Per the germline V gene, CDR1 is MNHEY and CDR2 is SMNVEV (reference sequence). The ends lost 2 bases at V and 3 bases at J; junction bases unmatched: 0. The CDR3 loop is CASSLDRDTEAFF. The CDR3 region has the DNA TGTGCCAGCAGTTTAGACAGGGACACTGAAGCTTTCTTT.

CDR3: CASSRDRGTQETQYF. The CDR3 DNA is TGTGCCAGCAGTCGGGACAGAGGGACCCAAGAGACCCAGTACTTC. The chain employs TRBV28 and TRBJ2-5; 7 bases line up with TRBD1. CDR1 and CDR2 (germline): MDHEN, SYDVKM. Unmatched junction bases numbered 7, after V lost 5 bases and J lost 1 base. This CDR3 is 15 amino acids long.

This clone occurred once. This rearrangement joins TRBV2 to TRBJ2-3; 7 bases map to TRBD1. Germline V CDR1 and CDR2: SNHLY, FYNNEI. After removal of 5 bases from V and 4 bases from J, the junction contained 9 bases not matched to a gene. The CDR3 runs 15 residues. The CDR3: CASSLQGTMADTQYF. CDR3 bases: TGTGCCAGCAGTTTACAGGGGACCATGGCAGATACGCAGTATTTT.

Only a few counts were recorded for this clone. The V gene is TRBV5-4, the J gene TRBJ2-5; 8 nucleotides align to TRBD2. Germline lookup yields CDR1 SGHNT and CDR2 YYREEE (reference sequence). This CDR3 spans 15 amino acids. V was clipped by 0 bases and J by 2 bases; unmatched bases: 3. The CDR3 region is CASSLASGGQETQYF. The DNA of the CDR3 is TGTGCCAGCAGCTTGGCGAGCGGGGGACAAGAGACCCAGTACTTC.

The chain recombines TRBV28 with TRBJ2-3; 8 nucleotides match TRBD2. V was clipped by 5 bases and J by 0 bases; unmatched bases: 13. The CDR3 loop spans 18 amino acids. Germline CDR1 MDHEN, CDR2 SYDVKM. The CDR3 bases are TGTGCCAGCAGTCCCTCAAAGCTAGCGGGCCCTAGCACAGATACGCAGTATTTT. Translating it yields CASSPSKLAGPSTDTQYF. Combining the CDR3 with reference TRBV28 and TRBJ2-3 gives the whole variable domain DVKVTQSSRYLVKRTGEKVFLECVQDMDHENMFWYRQDPGLGLRLIYFSYDVKMKEKGDIPEGYSVSREKKERFSLILESASTNQTSMYLCASSPSKLAGPSTDTQYFGPGTRLTVL.

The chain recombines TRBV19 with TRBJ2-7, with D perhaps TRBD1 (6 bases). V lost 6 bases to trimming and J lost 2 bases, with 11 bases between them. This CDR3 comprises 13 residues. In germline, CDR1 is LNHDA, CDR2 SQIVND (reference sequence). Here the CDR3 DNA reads TGTGCCAGTAGCCCGACAGGTACCTACGAGCAGTACTTC. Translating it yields CASSPTGTYEQYF.

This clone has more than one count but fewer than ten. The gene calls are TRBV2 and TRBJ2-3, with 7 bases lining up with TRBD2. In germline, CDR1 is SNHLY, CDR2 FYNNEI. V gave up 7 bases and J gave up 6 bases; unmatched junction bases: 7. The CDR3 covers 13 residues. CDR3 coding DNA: TGTGCCAGCACGGGAGGAAAAGGGGATACGCAGTATTTT. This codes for CASTGGKGDTQYF. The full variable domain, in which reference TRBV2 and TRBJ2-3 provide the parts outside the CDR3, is EPEVTQTPSHQVTQMGQEVILRCVPISNHLYFYWYRQILGQKVEFLVSFYNNEISEKSEIFDDQFSVERPDGSNFTLKIRSTKLEDSAMYFCASTGGKGDTQYFGPGTRLTVL.